This is a list of T cell receptor beta chains from one sample in a study of tumor-infiltrating lymphocytes in localized non-small cell lung cancer. TCRdb's table, derived via immunoSEQ multiplex PCR, lists solely in-frame clones and lacks some. The table lists just over 14,000 clones, 81% of them singletons, with around 2.6% in the top ten. The sequenced sample was lung tumor tissue. The source of these receptors is a human donor with non-small cell lung cancer. The CDR3 runs from the conserved cysteine through the conserved F or W. D genes are given only for firm matches. Clone size appears in some rows only: once, few, many, or a class for an expanded clone.

D,V,size,J,DNA,CDR3
NA,TRBV4-3,NA,TRBJ2-7,TGCGCCAGCAGCCAAGATCGGGGTAGCCGCTACGAGCAGTACTTC,CASSQDRGSRYEQYF
NA,TRBV30,few,TRBJ1-2,TGTGCCTGGAACCCCCGTGGAGGGGGCTACACCTTC,CAWNPRGGGYTF
NA,TRBV29-1,NA,TRBJ2-1,TGCAGCGTTGATGTCACTAGCTATGAGCAGTTCTTC,CSVDVTSYEQFF
NA,TRBV25-1,NA,TRBJ2-5,TGTGCCAGCAGTGAATGGGGGGGGCAAGGGGAGACCCAGTACTTC,CASSEWGGQGETQYF
TRBD2,TRBV28,NA,TRBJ2-7,TGTGCCAGCCGGACTAGCGGGAACCACGAGCAGTACTTC,CASRTSGNHEQYF
NA,TRBV4-1,NA,TRBJ1-6,TGCGCCAGCAGCGGACTTGGCACGGAAAGTAATTCACCCCTCCACTTT,CASSGLGTESNSPLHF
TRBD2,TRBV5-4,NA,TRBJ2-1,TGTGCCAGCAGCTTGGCCTCCCGAGCGGGATCAACGGGCTACAATGAGCAGTTCTTC,CASSLASRAGSTGYNEQFF
NA,TRBV15,NA,TRBJ2-2,TGTGCCACCAGCAGAGGGGGGAGTAAGTCCGGGGAGCTGTTTTTT,CATSRGGSKSGELFF
NA,TRBV5-4,few,TRBJ1-2,TGTGCCAGCAGTGTAGCTAACTATGGCTACACCTTC,CASSVANYGYTF
NA,TRBV18,NA,TRBJ1-1,TGTGCCAGCTCACCGCCCCTAGGGGTGGCGAACACTGAAGCTTTCTTT,CASSPPLGVANTEAFF
NA,TRBV5-4,NA,TRBJ2-3,TGTGCCAGCAGCTCGACCGGTTGGGATACGCAGTATTTT,CASSSTGWDTQYF
NA,TRBV6-5,NA,TRBJ2-5,TGTGCCAGCAGTTACAGGGGGGCAGGAGAGACCCAGTACTTC,CASSYRGAGETQYF
NA,TRBV7-2,NA,TRBJ2-5,TGTGCCAGCAGCTTTTTCACAGGTCAAGAGACCCAGTACTTC,CASSFFTGQETQYF
TRBD2,TRBV7-3,NA,TRBJ2-1,TGTGCCAGCAGCTCGTCGACCGGGACTAGCCAACAGTTCTTC,CASSSSTGTSQQFF
NA,TRBV6-6,NA,TRBJ2-1,TGTGCCAGCAGAAAACCCGGGACGGTATACAATGAGCAGTTCTTC,CASRKPGTVYNEQFF
NA,TRBV30,once,TRBJ2-7,TGTGCCTGGAGCCTGTGGGGGACTCACAACGAGCAGTACTTC,CAWSLWGTHNEQYF
NA,TRBV11-3,NA,TRBJ2-7,TGTGCCAGCAGCTTACGGGGGGAGCAGTACTTC,CASSLRGEQYF
NA,TRBV7-8,NA,TRBJ1-1,TGTGCCAGCAGCTTAGGCCAAGGGATGAACACTGAAGCTTTCTTT,CASSLGQGMNTEAFF
TRBD1,TRBV9,few,TRBJ1-2,TGTGCCAGCAGCCCTAGCGGAGACAGGGATCTCTATGGCTACACCTTC,CASSPSGDRDLYGYTF
TRBD1,TRBV19,NA,TRBJ1-2,TGTGCCAGCGGGACAGGGCTTTTTGAGGGCTACACCTTC,CASGTGLFEGYTF
NA,TRBV5-4,NA,TRBJ1-1,TGTGCCAGCAGCTTCCCCACAGGGTTGAACACTGAAGCTTTCTTT,CASSFPTGLNTEAFF
NA,TRBV6-6,NA,TRBJ1-4,TGTGCCAACTCCCCCTTCATGAATGAAAAACTGTTTTTT,CANSPFMNEKLFF
NA,TRBV29-1,NA,TRBJ2-7,TGCAGCGTTGGGGGACACTACGAGCAGTACTTC,CSVGGHYEQYF
NA,TRBV2,once,TRBJ2-1,TGTGCCAGCTTGAGCGGTAGCTCCTACAATGAGCAGTTCTTC,CASLSGSSYNEQFF
NA,TRBV9,NA,TRBJ2-1,TGTGCCAGCAGCCCCCCCGGGCGGGTCGTGGGCAATGAGCAGTTCTTC,CASSPPGRVVGNEQFF
NA,TRBV14,NA,TRBJ2-3,TGTGCCAGCAGCCAAGATCTTCTCACAGATACGCAGTATTTT,CASSQDLLTDTQYF
NA,TRBV7-3,NA,TRBJ2-7,TGTGCCAGCAGCCCCAGAGGTGGTCGAAGCTACGAGCAGTACTTC,CASSPRGGRSYEQYF
NA,TRBV18,NA,TRBJ1-1,TGTGCCAGCTCACCACCGATTCGGGGGCGGTCGAATTGGACTGAAGCTTTCTTT,CASSPPIRGRSNWTEAFF
NA,TRBV30,NA,TRBJ2-7,TGTGCCTGGAAAGGGGTCACCTACGAGCAGTACTTC,CAWKGVTYEQYF
TRBD2,TRBV5-1,NA,TRBJ2-3,TGCGCCAGCAGCTTGAGGCGGGAGAGGGCAGATACGCAGTATTTT,CASSLRRERADTQYF
NA,TRBV19,NA,TRBJ2-5,TGTGCCAGTAAAAACGGACCCTCGGAGACCCAGTACTTC,CASKNGPSETQYF
NA,TRBV7-9,NA,TRBJ1-6,TGTGCCAGCAGCTTAGCTACAGGGAGAGGGACTTCACCCCTCCACTTT,CASSLATGRGTSPLHF
TRBD1,TRBV6-6,NA,TRBJ1-3,TGTGCCAGCTTTGACAGGGGGAACACCATATATTTT,CASFDRGNTIYF
TRBD2,TRBV30,once,TRBJ2-7,TGTGCCTGGAGTGGGACTAGCGGGTTCTACGAGCAGTACTTC,CAWSGTSGFYEQYF
NA,TRBV7-6,few,TRBJ2-5,TGTGCCAGCAGCTTAAATACCTGGGCAGCTGGAGAGACCCAGTACTTC,CASSLNTWAAGETQYF
TRBD1,TRBV28,NA,TRBJ2-6,TGTGCCAGCAGTCCAGGGGGCTCTGGGGCCAACGTCCTGACTTTC,CASSPGGSGANVLTF
TRBD1,TRBV4-3,few,TRBJ1-2,TGCGCCAGCAGCCAAATCTGGGCAGGGGGCAACTATGGCTACACCTTC,CASSQIWAGGNYGYTF
NA,TRBV5-4,NA,TRBJ2-3,TGTGCCAGCAGCCCCTCGCAGATCAGGGTTGGCGGCACAGATACGCAGTATTTT,CASSPSQIRVGGTDTQYF
NA,TRBV7-9,NA,TRBJ2-5,TGTGCCAGCAGCTTAGGATCTCAAGAGACCCAGTACTTC,CASSLGSQETQYF
TRBD2,TRBV13,NA,TRBJ2-1,TGTGCCAGCAGCTTCGGGGCGGGAGAGAATGAGCAGTTCTTC,CASSFGAGENEQFF
NA,TRBV29-1,NA,TRBJ1-1,TGCAGCGTTGTTCACTCGACCTTCACTGAAGCTTTCTTT,CSVVHSTFTEAFF